These 14 T cell receptor beta chains were all obtained from the same sample, sequenced in a study of blood T cells in healthy people across ages. Next came a second PCR, run for about 6 to 12 cycles, which used a sample-barcoded 5' primer along with a J-beta primer mix. Each CDR3 protein gets one entry after TCRdb re-called the 5' RACE reads with MiXCR. The sample comprises approximately 790,000 distinct CDR3 sequences, around two thirds of which are singletons, and about a quarter rests with the top ten. Source material: blood. These receptors all stem from a man aged 25 to 40 in good health.

This clonotype was counted once. CDR3 sequence: CASSQVRWATNEKLFF. CDR3 DNA sequence: TGTGCCAGCAGCCAAGTACGATGGGCGACTAATGAAAAACTGTTTTTT. The chain has TRBV3-1 and TRBJ1-4; no clear D. The length of the CDR3 is 16 residues. The germline V gene has CDR1 LGHDT and CDR2 YNNKEL (reference sequence). Trimming took off 1 base at V and 2 bases at J, with 11 bases between the two ends.

The sample holds one count of this clonotype. This sequence joins TRBV12-3 or TRBV12-4 and TRBJ2-7; D possibly uses TRBD1 or TRBD2 (6 bases each). V shed 6 bases and J shed 5 bases, with 20 bases lying between them. The CDR3 is made up of 15 amino acids. The CDR3 reads CASSPTPQGGNEQYF. The DNA for the CDR3 is TGTGCCAGCAGCCCCACCCCCCAAGGGGGGAACGAGCAGTACTTC.

V usage is TRBV20-1 and J usage is TRBJ1-3; D gene ambiguous. Germline V gene sequence: CDR1 DFQATT, CDR2 SNEGSKA (reference sequence). Trimming removed 3 bases at V and 0 bases at J, with 12 bases between. The CDR3 is 15 amino acids. The CDR3 reads CSASSRPSSGNTIYF. The CDR3 nucleotides are TGCAGTGCTAGTTCCCGGCCGAGCTCTGGAAACACCATATATTTT.

The CDR3: CSAKNLRAITDTQYF. The CDR3 DNA reads as TGCAGTGCTAAAAACCTACGAGCGATCACAGATACGCAGTATTTT. The gene calls are TRBV20-1 and TRBJ2-3; D call uncertain. This CDR3 contains 15 residues. CDR1 DFQATT and CDR2 SNEGSKA come from the germline V gene (reference sequence). The V end lost 4 bases, the J end lost 2 bases, and 16 bases lay between the germline ends.

The chain combines TRBV7-9 with TRBJ2-4; D gene ambiguous. The closer fit of TRBJ2-7 to the DNA end suggests the J call may be wrong. This CDR3 region has 12 residues. The germline CDR1 and CDR2 sequences are SEHNR and FQNEAQ (reference sequence). The CDR3 loop is CASSLQVTEQYF. As DNA, the CDR3 is TGTGCCAGCAGCTTACAGGTTACCGAGCAGTACTTC.

This clonotype has just a few counts. At one end the junction does not follow the germline gene, possibly because of a read error. The V gene is TRBV12-3 or TRBV12-4, the J gene TRBJ2-7; D gene ambiguous. This CDR3 has 11 residues. Written as DNA, the CDR3 is TGTGCCAGCAGTCTCACCTACGACCAGTACTTC. Its protein is CASSLTYDQYF.

The chain carries TRBV7-2 and TRBJ2-5; D is ambiguous. The assigned J gene may be wrong: the sequence end matches TRBJ2-7 better. The CDR3 spans 15 residues. Germline CDR1 and CDR2: SGHTA and FQGNSA. The DNA for the CDR3 is TGTGCCAGCAGCTTAGGTATGGCCCCAGGCCGCGAGCAGTACTTC. Residues: CASSLGMAPGREQYF.

V usage is TRBV20-1 and J usage is TRBJ2-5; 9 bases fit TRBD1. The DNA end lines up better with TRBJ2-7; the J call may be wrong. The CDR3 contains 16 residues. Germline CDR1 reads DFQATT; CDR2 reads SNEGSKA (reference sequence). CDR3 in amino acids: CSARGHRQGELGEQYF. The DNA for the CDR3 is TGCAGTGCTAGAGGGCACAGACAGGGGGAGCTTGGCGAGCAGTACTTC.

The chain joins TRBV4-2 to TRBJ1-4; D is perhaps TRBD1 (5 bases). Trimming took 1 base from V and 5 from J, leaving 14 bases between them. This CDR3 is built from 16 residues. Germline V gene data show CDR1 as LGHNA and CDR2 as YNFKEQ. CDR3 in amino acids: CASSQGGQGVNEKLFF. CDR3 nucleotides: TGTGCCAGCAGCCAAGGGGGTCAGGGAGTCAATGAAAAACTGTTTTTT.

The rearrangement uses TRBV6-4 and TRBJ1-1; D ambiguous. From germline, CDR1 is MRHNA and CDR2 SNTAGT. This CDR3 comprises 14 residues. Trimming left V 4 bases short and J 4 bases short, with 13 bases between. The CDR3 loop reads CASSAGFGVTEAFF. The CDR3 region has the DNA TGTGCCAGCAGTGCGGGGTTCGGGGTCACTGAAGCTTTCTTT.

V usage is TRBV14 and J usage is TRBJ2-3; D unresolved. The V gene lost 4 bases and the J gene lost 0 bases, with 8 bases spanning the gap. The CDR3 loop spans 14 amino acids. The germline CDR1 and CDR2 sequences are SGHDN and FVKESK. The CDR3 sequence is CASSPPISTDTQYF. The CDR3 DNA reads TGTGCCAGCAGCCCCCCAATTAGCACAGATACGCAGTATTTT.

This chain uses TRBV6-2 or TRBV6-3 with TRBJ2-7; D is possibly TRBD2 (6 bases). In germline, CDR1 is MNHEY, CDR2 SVGEGT. V lost 6 bases to trimming and J lost 2 bases, with 11 bases between them. The CDR3 spans 13 residues. CDR3 sequence: CASRRTNTYEQYF. In DNA form, the CDR3 reads TGTGCCAGCAGGAGGACTAACACCTACGAGCAGTACTTC.

This clonotype has just a few counts. The chain is built from TRBV3-1 and TRBJ2-5; 10 bases match TRBD2. The J segment lost 4 bases and the V segment lost 2 bases, leaving 7 bases of the junction unmatched. From germline, CDR1 is LGHDT and CDR2 YNNKEL (reference sequence). The CDR3 is made up of 16 amino acids. CDR3 bases: TGTGCCAGCAGCCAATCCAGCGGGGGGGCGAGAGAGACCCAGTACTTC. Its translation is CASSQSSGGARETQYF.

This rearrangement joins TRBV6-2 or TRBV6-3 to TRBJ2-1, with D perhaps TRBD1 or TRBD2 (5 bases each). Germline lookup yields CDR1 MNHEY and CDR2 SVGEGT. The CDR3 loop spans 17 amino acids. The V gene lost 2 bases and the J gene lost 1 base, with 15 bases spanning the gap. CDR3 loop: CASSYIGDWRSYNEQFF. The CDR3, as DNA: TGTGCCAGCAGTTACATAGGGGATTGGAGGTCCTACAATGAGCAGTTCTTC.